These T cell receptor beta chains were read from a single sample in a study of beta chain features in type 1 diabetes. Profiled with immunoSEQ multiplex PCR; TCRdb holds only in-frame clones, not every one. This sample yields 300,000 or so clones, of which roughly 14% are seen a single time; about 0.016% belongs to the top ten. The sequencing input was naive CD4+ T cells from blood. The receptors were sampled from a woman between 18 and 29 years old with type 1 diabetes. Both conserved end residues are part of each CDR3.

j_gene: TRBJ2-3; v_gene: TRBV2; CDR3aa: CASSESGLARTDTQYF
j_gene: TRBJ1-2; v_gene: TRBV18; CDR3aa: CASSPPRQGIVYGYTF
j_gene: TRBJ1-1; v_gene: TRBV19; CDR3aa: CAARRDPWGENTEAFF
j_gene: TRBJ2-2; v_gene: TRBV6-6; CDR3aa: CASSSGTGPTGELFF
j_gene: TRBJ2-1; v_gene: TRBV11-2; CDR3aa: CASSLAAYNEQFF
j_gene: TRBJ1-1; v_gene: TRBV7-2; CDR3aa: CASSSDMNTEAFF
j_gene: TRBJ2-5; v_gene: TRBV14; CDR3aa: CASSQAGIETQYF
j_gene: TRBJ2-7; v_gene: TRBV5-1; CDR3aa: CASSLAGKREDEQYF
j_gene: TRBJ1-1; v_gene: TRBV28; CDR3aa: CASDIQGMNTEAFF
j_gene: TRBJ1-1; v_gene: TRBV30; CDR3aa: CAGNSRRLGAFF
j_gene: TRBJ2-3; v_gene: TRBV5-4; CDR3aa: CASSPTSLSTDTQYF
j_gene: TRBJ2-5; v_gene: TRBV7-2; CDR3aa: CASSPWTSGETQYF
j_gene: TRBJ2-1; v_gene: TRBV5-6; CDR3aa: CASSLASGSPHEQFF
j_gene: TRBJ2-3; v_gene: TRBV5-3; CDR3aa: CARSLEIDSNPSSCTDTQYF
j_gene: TRBJ2-7; v_gene: TRBV27; CDR3aa: CASTQGARYEQYF
j_gene: TRBJ1-1; v_gene: TRBV28; CDR3aa: CASSLPSPGAEAFF
j_gene: TRBJ2-5; v_gene: TRBV28; CDR3aa: CASSRSTGGQETQYF
j_gene: TRBJ2-1; v_gene: TRBV7-2; CDR3aa: CASSLPLSVPTYNEQFF
j_gene: TRBJ2-1; v_gene: TRBV2; CDR3aa: CASSDLGLAGADEQFF
j_gene: TRBJ2-1; v_gene: TRBV28; CDR3aa: CASWVGTPAYNEQFF
j_gene: TRBJ2-1; v_gene: TRBV11-2; CDR3aa: CASSFSPGSEQFF
j_gene: TRBJ2-1; v_gene: TRBV9; CDR3aa: CASSVLLAGGPGSYNEQFF
j_gene: TRBJ2-7; v_gene: TRBV6-5; CDR3aa: CASSYSSGPSYEQYF
j_gene: TRBJ1-1; v_gene: TRBV7-9; CDR3aa: CASSQEGLGAFF
j_gene: TRBJ2-1; v_gene: TRBV5-4; CDR3aa: CASSPRLSLLGEQFF
j_gene: TRBJ2-3; v_gene: TRBV10-1; CDR3aa: CASSEYAPPVMDTQYF
j_gene: TRBJ1-2; v_gene: TRBV7-2; CDR3aa: CASSRDRGDYGYTF
j_gene: TRBJ1-2; v_gene: TRBV6-5; CDR3aa: CASSYSDSSYGYTF